This TCR beta chain stems from a study of cytotoxic CD8 clonotypes in ibrutinib-treated CLL. Germline V gene sequence: CDR1 SGHVS, CDR2 FNYEAQ. The junction had 6 bases not matched to a gene; V was cut back by 1 base and J by 4 bases. There are 15 residues in the CDR3. The data were produced by immunoSEQ multiplex PCR, yet TCRdb's version contains in-frame clones alone and is incomplete. The sample carries 50,000 to 60,000 clones, roughly 83% recorded once. The rearrangement joins TRBV7-6 to TRBJ1-2; 7 positions match TRBD1. The sample was PBMCs, taken after 24 months of ibrutinib treatment. The source of this sequence is a human donor with chronic lymphocytic leukemia. The CDR3 here is CASSLESTGTYGYTF. In DNA, the CDR3 is TGTGCCAGCAGCTTAGAGTCGACAGGGACCTATGGCTACACCTTC.